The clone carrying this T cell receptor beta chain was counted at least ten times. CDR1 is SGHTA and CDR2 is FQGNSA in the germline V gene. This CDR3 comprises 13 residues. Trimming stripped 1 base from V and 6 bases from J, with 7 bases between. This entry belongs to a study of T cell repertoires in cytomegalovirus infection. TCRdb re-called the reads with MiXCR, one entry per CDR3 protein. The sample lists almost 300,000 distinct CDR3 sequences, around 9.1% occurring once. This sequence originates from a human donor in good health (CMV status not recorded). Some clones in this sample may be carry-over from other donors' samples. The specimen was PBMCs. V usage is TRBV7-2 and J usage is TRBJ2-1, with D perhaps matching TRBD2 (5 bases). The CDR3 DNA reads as TGTGCCAGCAGCTTAGGGCGGGCCAATGAGCAGTTCTTC. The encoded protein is CASSLGRANEQFF. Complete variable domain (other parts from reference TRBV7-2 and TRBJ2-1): GAGVSQSPSNKVTEKGKDVELRCDPISGHTALYWYRQSLGQGLEFLIYFQGNSAPDKSGLPSDRFSAERTGGSVSTLTIQRTQQEDSAVYLCASSLGRANEQFFGPGTRLTVL.